This TCR beta chain was identified in a study of blood T cell repertoires in COVID-19. Assay: immunoSEQ multiplex PCR; the TCRdb copy retains only in-frame clones and omits some. The table has 53,000 or so clones, roughly 88% seen once. This CDR3 is built from 15 residues. Germline-derived CDR1 and CDR2 are SGHNT and YYREEE (reference sequence). Trimming shortened V by 4 bases and J by 3 bases, and 13 bases separated the two germline ends. The sample taken for sequencing was peripheral blood. The chain joins TRBV5-4 to TRBJ1-4; possible D gene TRBD1, 5 bases. The TCR comes from an older man with acute or convalescent COVID-19. Here the CDR3 DNA reads TGTGCCAGCAGCCGAAGCGGGGCAGCTAATGAAAAACTGTTTTTT. Amino acids: CASSRSGAANEKLFF.